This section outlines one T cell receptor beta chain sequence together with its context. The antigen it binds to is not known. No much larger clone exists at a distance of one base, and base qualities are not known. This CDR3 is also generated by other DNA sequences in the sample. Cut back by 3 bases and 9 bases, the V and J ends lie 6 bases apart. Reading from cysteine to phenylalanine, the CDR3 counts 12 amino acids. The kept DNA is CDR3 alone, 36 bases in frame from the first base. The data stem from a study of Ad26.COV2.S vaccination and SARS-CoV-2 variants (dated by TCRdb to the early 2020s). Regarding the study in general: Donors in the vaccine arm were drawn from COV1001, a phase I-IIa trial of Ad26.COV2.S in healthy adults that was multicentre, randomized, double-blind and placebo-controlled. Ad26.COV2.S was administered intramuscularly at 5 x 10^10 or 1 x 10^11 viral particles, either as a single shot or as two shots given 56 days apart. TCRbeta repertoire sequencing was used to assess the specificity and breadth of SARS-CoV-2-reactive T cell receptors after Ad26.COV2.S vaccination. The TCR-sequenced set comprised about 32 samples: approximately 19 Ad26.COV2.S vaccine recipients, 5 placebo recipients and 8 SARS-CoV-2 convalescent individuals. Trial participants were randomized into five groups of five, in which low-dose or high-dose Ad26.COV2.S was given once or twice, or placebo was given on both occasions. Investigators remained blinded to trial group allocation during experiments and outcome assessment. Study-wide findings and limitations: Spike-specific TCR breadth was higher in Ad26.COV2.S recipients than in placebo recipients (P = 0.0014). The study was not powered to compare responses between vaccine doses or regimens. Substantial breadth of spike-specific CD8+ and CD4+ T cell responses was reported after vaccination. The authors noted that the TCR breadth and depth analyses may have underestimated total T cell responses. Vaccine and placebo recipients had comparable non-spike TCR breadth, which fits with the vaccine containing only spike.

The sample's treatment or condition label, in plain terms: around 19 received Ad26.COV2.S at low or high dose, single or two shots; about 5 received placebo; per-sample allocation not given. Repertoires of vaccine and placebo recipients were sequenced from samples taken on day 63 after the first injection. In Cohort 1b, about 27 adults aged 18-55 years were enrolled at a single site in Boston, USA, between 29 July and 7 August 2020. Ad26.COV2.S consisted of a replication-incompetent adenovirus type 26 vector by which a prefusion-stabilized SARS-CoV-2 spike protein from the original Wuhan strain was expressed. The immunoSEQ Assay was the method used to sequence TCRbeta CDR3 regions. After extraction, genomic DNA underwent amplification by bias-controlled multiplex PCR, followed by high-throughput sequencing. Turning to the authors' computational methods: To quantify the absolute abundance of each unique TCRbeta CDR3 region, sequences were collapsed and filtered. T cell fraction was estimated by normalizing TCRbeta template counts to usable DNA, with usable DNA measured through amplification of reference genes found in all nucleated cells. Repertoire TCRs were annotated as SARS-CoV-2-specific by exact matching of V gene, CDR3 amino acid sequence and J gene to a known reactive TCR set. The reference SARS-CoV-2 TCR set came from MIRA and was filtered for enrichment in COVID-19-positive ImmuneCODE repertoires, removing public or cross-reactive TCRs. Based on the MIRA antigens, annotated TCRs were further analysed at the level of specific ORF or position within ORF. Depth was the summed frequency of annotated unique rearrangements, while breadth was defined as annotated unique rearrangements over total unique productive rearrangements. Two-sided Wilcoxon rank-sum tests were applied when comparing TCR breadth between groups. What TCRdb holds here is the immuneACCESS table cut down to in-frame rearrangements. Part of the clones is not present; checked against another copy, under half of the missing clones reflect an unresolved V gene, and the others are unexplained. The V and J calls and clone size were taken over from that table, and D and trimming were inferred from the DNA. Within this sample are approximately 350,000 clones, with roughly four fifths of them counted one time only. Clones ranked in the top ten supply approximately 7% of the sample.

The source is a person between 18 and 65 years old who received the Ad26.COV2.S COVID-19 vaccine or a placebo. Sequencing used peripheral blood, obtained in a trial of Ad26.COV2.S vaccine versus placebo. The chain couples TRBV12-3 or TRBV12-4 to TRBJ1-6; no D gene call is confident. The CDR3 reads CASSFRGSPLHF. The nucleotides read TGTGCCAGCAGTTTTCGCGGTTCACCCCTCCACTTT.